This T cell receptor (beta chain) appears in the sequencing data of a study of CD4+ T cells in melanoma. Findings and limits, study-wide: Neoantigen-specific CD4+ T cells in melanoma reportedly had diverse differentiation states. A reported correlation linked neoantigen-specific CD4+ T cells to CD8+, macrophage and B cell function.

V shed 4 bases and J shed 2 bases, with 9 bases lying between them. Germline CDR1 and CDR2: SGHDN and FVKESK. This CDR3 has 15 amino acids. Sequenced by immunoSEQ multiplex PCR; TCRdb stores in-frame clones only, minus some. The sample includes about 55,000 clones, roughly two thirds of them seen just once. This clone was seen many times. Its antigen is as yet unknown. The rearrangement uses TRBV14 and TRBJ2-6; D unclear. The sample comprised tumor tissue. This clonotype originated in a human donor with melanoma. The CDR3 DNA reads TGTGCCAGCAGCCTCGTGGGGACTGGGGCCAACGTCCTGACTTTC. Its protein is CASSLVGTGANVLTF.